This paragraph covers one TCR beta chain sequence. Its antigen is unidentified. Germline V gene data show CDR1 as SEHNR and CDR2 as FQNEAQ (reference sequence). Trimming removed 1 base at V and 6 bases at J, with 9 bases between. The CDR3 loop spans 14 amino acids. TCRdb's copy holds only in-frame clones and misses some; the assay was immunoSEQ multiplex PCR. The sample has about 1,900,000 clones, over 85% seen once. This sample was taken from a study of shared clonotypes between healthy human individuals. Study-level points and caveats: Donor scarcity curtailed the genetic and exposure-history diversity represented herein.

Naivety among CD8 cells was defined by CD45RO negativity and positive CCR7 selection, thereby excluding terminally differentiated effector memory CD45RA+ cells. Material for sequencing was naive CD8+ T cells sorted from blood. V usage is TRBV7-9 and J usage is TRBJ2-2; D call uncertain. This TCR was recovered from a man aged 18 to 29 in good health. DNA for the CDR3: TGTGCCAGCAGCTTAGACGGAAAACCCGGGGAGCTGTTTTTT. It encodes CASSLDGKPGELFF. The variable domain in full, with the rest retrieved from reference TRBV7-9 and TRBJ2-2, is DTGVSQNPRHKITKRGQNVTFRCDPISEHNRLYWYRQTLGQGPEFLTYFQNEAQLEKSRLLSDRFSAERPKGSFSTLEIQRTEQGDSAMYLCASSLDGKPGELFFGEGSRLTVL.